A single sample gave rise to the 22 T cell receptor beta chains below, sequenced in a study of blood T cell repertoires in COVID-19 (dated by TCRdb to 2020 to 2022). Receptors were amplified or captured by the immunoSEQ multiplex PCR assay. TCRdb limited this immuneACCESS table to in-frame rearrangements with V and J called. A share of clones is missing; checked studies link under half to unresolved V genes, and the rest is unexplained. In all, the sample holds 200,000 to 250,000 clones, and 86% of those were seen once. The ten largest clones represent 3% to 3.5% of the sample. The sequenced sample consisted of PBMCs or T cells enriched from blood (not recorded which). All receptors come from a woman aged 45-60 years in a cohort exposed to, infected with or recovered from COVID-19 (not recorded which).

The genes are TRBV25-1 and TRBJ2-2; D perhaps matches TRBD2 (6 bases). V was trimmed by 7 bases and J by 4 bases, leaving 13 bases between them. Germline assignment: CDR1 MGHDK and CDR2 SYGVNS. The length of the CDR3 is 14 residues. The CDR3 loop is CASTAGSPTGELFF. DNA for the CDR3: TGTGCCAGCACGGCGGGGTCCCCCACCGGGGAGCTGTTTTTT.

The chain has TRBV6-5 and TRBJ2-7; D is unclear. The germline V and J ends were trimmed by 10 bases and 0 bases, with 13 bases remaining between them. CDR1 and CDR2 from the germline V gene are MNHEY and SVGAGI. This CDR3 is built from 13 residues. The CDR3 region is CAIHDIDSYEQYF. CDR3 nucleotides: TGTGCCATTCATGACATAGACTCCTACGAGCAGTACTTC.

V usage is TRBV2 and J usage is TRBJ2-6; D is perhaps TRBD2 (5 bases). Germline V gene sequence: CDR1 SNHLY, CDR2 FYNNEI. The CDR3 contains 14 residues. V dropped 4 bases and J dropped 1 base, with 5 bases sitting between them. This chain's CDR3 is CASSGESGANVLTF. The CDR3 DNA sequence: TGTGCCAGCAGTGGGGAGTCTGGGGCCAACGTCCTGACTTTC.

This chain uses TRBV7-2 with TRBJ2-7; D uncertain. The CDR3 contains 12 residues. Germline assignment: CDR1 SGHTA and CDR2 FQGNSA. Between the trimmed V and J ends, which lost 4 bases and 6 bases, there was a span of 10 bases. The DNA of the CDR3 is TGTGCCAGCAGCTCCCCCGCCGGCGAGCAGTACTTC. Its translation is CASSSPAGEQYF. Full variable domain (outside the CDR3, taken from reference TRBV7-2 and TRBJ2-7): GAGVSQSPSNKVTEKGKDVELRCDPISGHTALYWYRQSLGQGLEFLIYFQGNSAPDKSGLPSDRFSAERTGGSVSTLTIQRTQQEDSAVYLCASSSPAGEQYFGPGTRLTVT.

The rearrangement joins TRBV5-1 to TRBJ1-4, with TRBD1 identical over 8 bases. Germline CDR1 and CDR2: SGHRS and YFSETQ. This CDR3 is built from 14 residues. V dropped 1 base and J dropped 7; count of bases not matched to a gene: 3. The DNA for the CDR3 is TGCGCCAGCAGCTTGAACAGGGGGAGTGAAAAACTGTTTTTT. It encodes CASSLNRGSEKLFF. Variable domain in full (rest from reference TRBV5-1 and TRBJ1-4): KAGVTQTPRYLIKTRGQQVTLSCSPISGHRSVSWYQQTPGQGLQFLFEYFSETQRNKGNFPGRFSGRQFSNSRSEMNVSTLELGDSALYLCASSLNRGSEKLFFGSGTQLSVL.

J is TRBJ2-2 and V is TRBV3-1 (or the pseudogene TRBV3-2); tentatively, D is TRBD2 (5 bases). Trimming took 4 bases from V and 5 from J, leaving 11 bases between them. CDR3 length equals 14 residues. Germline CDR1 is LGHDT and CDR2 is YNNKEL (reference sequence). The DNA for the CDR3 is TGTGCCAGCAGCCGACCCGGAGGAACCGGGGAGCTGTTTTTT. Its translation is CASSRPGGTGELFF.

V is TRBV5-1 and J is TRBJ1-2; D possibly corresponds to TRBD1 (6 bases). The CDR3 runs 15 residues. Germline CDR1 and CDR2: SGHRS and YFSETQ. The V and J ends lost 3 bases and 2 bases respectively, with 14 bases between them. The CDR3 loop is CASSYSGATNYGYTF. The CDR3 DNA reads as TGCGCCAGCAGCTACTCAGGGGCGACAAACTATGGCTACACCTTC.

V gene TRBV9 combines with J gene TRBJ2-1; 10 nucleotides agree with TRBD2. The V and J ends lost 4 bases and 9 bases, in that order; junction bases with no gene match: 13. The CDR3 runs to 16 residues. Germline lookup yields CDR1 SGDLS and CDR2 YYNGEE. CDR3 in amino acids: CASSPIPASGGGEQFF. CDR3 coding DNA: TGTGCCAGCAGCCCAATCCCGGCTAGCGGGGGAGGTGAGCAGTTCTTC.

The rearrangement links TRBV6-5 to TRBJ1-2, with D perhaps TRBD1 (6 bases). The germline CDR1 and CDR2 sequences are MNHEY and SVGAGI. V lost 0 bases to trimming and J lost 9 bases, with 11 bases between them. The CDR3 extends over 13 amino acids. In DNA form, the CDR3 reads TGTGCCAGCAGTTACTCGGGGGCATGGCGCTACACCTTC. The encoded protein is CASSYSGAWRYTF.

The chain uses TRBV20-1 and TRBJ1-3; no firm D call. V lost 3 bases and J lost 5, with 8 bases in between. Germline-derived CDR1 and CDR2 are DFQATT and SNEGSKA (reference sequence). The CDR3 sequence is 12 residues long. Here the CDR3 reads CSASAFRNTIYF. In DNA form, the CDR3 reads TGCAGTGCTAGTGCCTTCCGAAACACCATATATTTT.

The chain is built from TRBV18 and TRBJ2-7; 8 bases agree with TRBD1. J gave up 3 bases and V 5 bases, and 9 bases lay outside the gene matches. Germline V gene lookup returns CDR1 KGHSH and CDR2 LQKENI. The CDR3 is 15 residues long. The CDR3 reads CASSGGQGVYYEQYF. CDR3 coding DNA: TGTGCCAGCTCAGGAGGACAGGGCGTGTACTACGAGCAGTACTTC.

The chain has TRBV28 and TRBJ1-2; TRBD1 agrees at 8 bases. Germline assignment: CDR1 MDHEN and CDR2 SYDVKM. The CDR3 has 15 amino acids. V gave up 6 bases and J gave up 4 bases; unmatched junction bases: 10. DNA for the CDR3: TGTGCCAGCAGGCGCTCGCAGGGGGCCAGCTATGGCTACACCTTC. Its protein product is CASRRSQGASYGYTF.

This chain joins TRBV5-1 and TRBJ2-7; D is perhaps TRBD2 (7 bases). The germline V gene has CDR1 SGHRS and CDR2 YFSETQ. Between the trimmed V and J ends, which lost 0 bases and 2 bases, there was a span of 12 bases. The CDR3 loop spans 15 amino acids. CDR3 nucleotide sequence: TGCGCCAGCAGCTTGGTACAGGGAGGGGCCTACGAGCAGTACTTC. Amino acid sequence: CASSLVQGGAYEQYF. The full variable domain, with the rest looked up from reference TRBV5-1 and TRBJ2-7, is KAGVTQTPRYLIKTRGQQVTLSCSPISGHRSVSWYQQTPGQGLQFLFEYFSETQRNKGNFPGRFSGRQFSNSRSEMNVSTLELGDSALYLCASSLVQGGAYEQYFGPGTRLTVT.

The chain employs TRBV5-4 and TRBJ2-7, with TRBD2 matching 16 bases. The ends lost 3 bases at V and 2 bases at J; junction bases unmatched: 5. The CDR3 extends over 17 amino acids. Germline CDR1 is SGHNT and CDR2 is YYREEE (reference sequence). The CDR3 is CASSSGTSGGAPYEQYF. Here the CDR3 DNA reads TGTGCCAGCAGCTCCGGGACTAGCGGGGGGGCCCCCTACGAGCAGTACTTC.

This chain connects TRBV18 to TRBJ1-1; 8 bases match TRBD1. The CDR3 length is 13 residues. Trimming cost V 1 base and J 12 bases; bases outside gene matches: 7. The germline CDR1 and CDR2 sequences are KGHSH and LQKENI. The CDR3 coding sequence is TGTGCCAGCTCACCACAGGAGACAGGGGCCACTTTCTTT. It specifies CASSPQETGATFF.

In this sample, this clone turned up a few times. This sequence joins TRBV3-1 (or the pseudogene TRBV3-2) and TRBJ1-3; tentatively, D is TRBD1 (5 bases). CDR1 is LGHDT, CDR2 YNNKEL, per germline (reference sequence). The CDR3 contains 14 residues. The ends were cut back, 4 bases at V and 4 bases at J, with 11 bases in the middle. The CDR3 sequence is CASSPRDLGNTIYF. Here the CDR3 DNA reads TGTGCCAGCAGCCCTCGGGACTTAGGAAACACCATATATTTT.

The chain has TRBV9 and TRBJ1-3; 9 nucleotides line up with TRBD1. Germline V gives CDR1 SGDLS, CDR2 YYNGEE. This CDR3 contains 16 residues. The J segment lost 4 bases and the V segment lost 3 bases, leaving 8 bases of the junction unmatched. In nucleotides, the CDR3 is TGTGCCAGCAGCGACCAACAGGGGGCTGCGGGAAACACCATATATTTT. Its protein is CASSDQQGAAGNTIYF.

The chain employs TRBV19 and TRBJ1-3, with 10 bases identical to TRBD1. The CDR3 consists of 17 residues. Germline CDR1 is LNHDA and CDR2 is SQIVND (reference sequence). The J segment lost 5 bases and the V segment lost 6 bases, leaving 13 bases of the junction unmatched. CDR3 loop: CASSDFRDRGFRNTIYF. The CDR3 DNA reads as TGTGCCAGTAGCGATTTCCGGGACAGGGGTTTTAGAAACACCATATATTTT.

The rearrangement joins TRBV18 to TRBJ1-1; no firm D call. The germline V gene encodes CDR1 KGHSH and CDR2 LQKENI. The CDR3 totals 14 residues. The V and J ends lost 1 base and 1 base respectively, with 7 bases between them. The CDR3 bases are TGTGCCAGCTCACCACAGCCCCCGAACACTGAAGCTTTCTTT. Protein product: CASSPQPPNTEAFF.

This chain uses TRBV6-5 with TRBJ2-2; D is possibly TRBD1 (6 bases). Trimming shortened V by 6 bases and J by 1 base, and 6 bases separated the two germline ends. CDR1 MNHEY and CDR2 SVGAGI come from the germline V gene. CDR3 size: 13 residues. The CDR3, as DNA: TGTGCCAGCAGACAGGGGAACACCGGGGAGCTGTTTTTT. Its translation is CASRQGNTGELFF.

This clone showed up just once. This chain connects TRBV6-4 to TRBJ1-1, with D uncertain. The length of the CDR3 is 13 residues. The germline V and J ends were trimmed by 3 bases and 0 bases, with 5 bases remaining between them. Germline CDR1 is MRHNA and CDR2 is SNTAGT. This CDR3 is CASSESLNTEAFF. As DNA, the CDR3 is TGTGCCAGCAGTGAGTCTCTGAACACTGAAGCTTTCTTT.

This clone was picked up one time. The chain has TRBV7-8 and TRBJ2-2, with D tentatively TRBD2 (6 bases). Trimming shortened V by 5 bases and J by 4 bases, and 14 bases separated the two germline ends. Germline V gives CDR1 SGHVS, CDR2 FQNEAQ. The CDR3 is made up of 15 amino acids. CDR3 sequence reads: CASSPRDLGTGELFF. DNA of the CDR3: TGTGCCAGCAGCCCCCGGGACTTGGGCACCGGGGAGCTGTTTTTT.